This record concerns one T cell receptor (beta chain) sequence. These data are taken from a study of blood T cell repertoires in COVID-19. For the study at large: Specimens from acute and convalescent COVID-19 originated in the United States, Italy and Spain. Sources were T cells, B-cell-depleted T cells, or PBMCs; the material itself was cDNA or gDNA.

Germline V gene data show CDR1 as KGHSY and CDR2 as FQNENV. Between the trimmed V and J ends, which lost 2 bases and 3 bases, there was a span of 7 bases. This CDR3 is 14 amino acids long. In the original workflow: Nucleated cell counts were estimated from reference gene primer amplification. The data were produced by immunoSEQ multiplex PCR, yet TCRdb's version contains in-frame clones alone and is incomplete. The D gene and trimming were derived from the DNA, and the V and J assignments and clone size from that table. The repertoire holds 110,000 to 150,000 clones, about four fifths seen once, with just under 9% in the top ten.

The sequencing input was peripheral blood. The sequence came from a woman over 75 in a cohort sampled during active or convalescent COVID-19. The chain recombines TRBV16 with TRBJ1-4, with D possibly being TRBD1 (6 bases). CDR3 coding DNA: TGTGCCAGCAGCCAACAGGGGCCTAATGAAAAACTGTTTTTT. It is translated as CASSQQGPNEKLFF.